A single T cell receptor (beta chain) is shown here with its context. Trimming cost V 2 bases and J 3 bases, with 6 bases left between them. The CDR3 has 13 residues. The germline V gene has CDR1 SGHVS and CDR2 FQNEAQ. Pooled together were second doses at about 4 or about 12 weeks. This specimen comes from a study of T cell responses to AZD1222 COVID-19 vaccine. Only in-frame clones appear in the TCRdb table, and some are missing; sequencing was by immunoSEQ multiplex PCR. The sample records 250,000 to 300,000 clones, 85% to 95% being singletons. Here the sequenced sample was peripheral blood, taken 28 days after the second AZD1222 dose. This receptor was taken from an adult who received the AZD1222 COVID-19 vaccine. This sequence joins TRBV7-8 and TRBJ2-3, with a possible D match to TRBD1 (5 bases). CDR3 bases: TGTGCCAGCAGCTTACGACAGACAGATACGCAGTATTTT. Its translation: CASSLRQTDTQYF.